This T cell receptor beta chain was captured by sequencing in a study of response to subunit inactivated influenza vaccine. Study-level results: That few new T cells are recruited by each seasonal influenza vaccination was the authors' suggestion.

Remarks on this clonotype: Its antigen is undetermined.

Trimming shortened V by 1 base and J by 6 bases, and 28 bases separated the two germline ends. The CDR3 is 19 residues long. Germline V gene sequence: CDR1 MGHRA, CDR2 YSYEKL. TCRdb reprocessed the RT-PCR reads with MiXCR, giving one entry per CDR3 protein. The profile shows about 620,000 distinct CDR3 sequences, approximately 10% of them singletons. Another study also made use of these data, one on T cells expressing NK-cell markers. Per that study: Researchers built TCR beta cDNA using 5'RACE template switching with UMIs. No clear determination of HCMV specificity was made for expanded NKG2C+ T cell clones.

The sample consisted of PBMCs from blood, taken on the day of vaccination. J is TRBJ2-7 and V is TRBV4-1; possibly TRBD1 for D (6 bases). The clonotype was recovered from a man between 50 and 59 years old who received an inactivated influenza vaccine. CDR3 DNA: TGCGCCAGCAGCCAAGCCACTCTTTGGGGCTCCCGATTAGGGGGCGAGCAGTACTTC. Translated, it gives CASSQATLWGSRLGGEQYF.